A single sample is the source of the 17 T cell receptor beta chains below, sequenced in a study of cytomegalovirus exposure and HLA in healthy donors. The PCR had 60 Vbeta and 13 Jbeta primers. Only in-frame clones appear in the TCRdb table, and some are missing; sequencing was by immunoSEQ multiplex PCR. The sample shows some 85,000 clones, approximately 84% of them seen only once. Specimen: PBMCs. The receptor set was obtained from a woman aged 45-59 years in good health and CMV-seronegative.

The chain has TRBV6-1 and TRBJ1-5; D might be TRBD1 (5 bases). V was pared by 1 base and J by 4 bases, with 11 bases between. Germline CDR1 and CDR2: MNHNS and SASEGT. This CDR3 spans 15 amino acids. Here the CDR3 reads CASSEVGTSNQPQHF. The CDR3 DNA is TGTGCCAGCAGTGAAGTTGGGACTTCAAATCAGCCCCAGCATTTT.

The chain is built from TRBV2 and TRBJ2-1; 8 bases align to TRBD2. The CDR3 has 11 residues. CDR1 and CDR2 from the germline V gene are SNHLY and FYNNEI. V dropped 5 bases and J dropped 12; count of bases not matched to a gene: 3. CDR3 residues: CASSPRGGQFF. In DNA form, the CDR3 reads TGTGCCAGCAGTCCTCGGGGGGGGCAGTTCTTC.

This clone showed up just a few times. The CDR3 is CASSPSLGLASNEQFF. The CDR3 DNA is TGTGCCAGCAGCCCCTCCTTAGGACTAGCGTCCAATGAGCAGTTCTTC. The chain carries TRBV13 and TRBJ2-1; 9 bases match TRBD2. This CDR3 has 16 residues. The V and J ends lost 5 bases and 6 bases, in that order; junction bases with no gene match: 11. CDR1 is PRHDT and CDR2 is FYEKMQ in the germline V gene (reference sequence).

The chain links TRBV2 to TRBJ1-4; a weak D match, TRBD1 (6 bases). There are 15 residues in the CDR3. Between the trimmed V and J ends, which lost 7 bases and 3 bases, there was a span of 15 bases. Per germline, CDR1 SNHLY and CDR2 FYNNEI. The CDR3 bases are TGTGCCAGCAAAAGGGGGGGGGCCCCTAATGAAAAACTGTTTTTT. It yields the protein CASKRGGAPNEKLFF.

This sequence joins TRBV29-1 and TRBJ1-1; D is unresolved. The germline V gene has CDR1 SQVTM and CDR2 ANQGSEA. The CDR3 is 14 amino acids. Deletions cut 6 bases from V and 1 base from J, with 15 bases between. CDR3 in DNA: TGCAGCGTCTTCTCATTTCCGGGGAACACTGAAGCTTTCTTT. Protein sequence: CSVFSFPGNTEAFF.

The chain employs TRBV28 and TRBJ2-7, with 7 bases identical to TRBD2. The CDR3 extends over 14 amino acids. From germline, CDR1 is MDHEN and CDR2 SYDVKM. V gave up 2 bases and J gave up 1 base; unmatched junction bases: 2. The CDR3, as DNA: TGTGCCAGCAGTTTAGGGGGAGGGTCCTACGAGCAGTACTTC. Its protein product is CASSLGGGSYEQYF.

V usage is TRBV15 and J usage is TRBJ2-7; 15 bases are a match to TRBD2. CDR3 size: 15 residues. The V and J ends lost 8 bases and 5 bases, in that order; junction bases with no gene match: 7. CDR1 is LNHNV and CDR2 is YYDKDF in the germline V gene (reference sequence). The CDR3 coding sequence is TGTGCCACCGGACTAGCGGGAGGGCCAACTGACGAGCAGTACTTC. Residues: CATGLAGGPTDEQYF.

This clone was picked up one time. V and J are TRBV19 and TRBJ2-7; D may be TRBD1 (5 bases). Germline CDR1 is LNHDA and CDR2 is SQIVND (reference sequence). This CDR3 comprises 8 residues. The ends were cut back, 7 bases at V and 11 bases at J, with 6 bases in the middle. The CDR3 loop reads CASKGEYF. The CDR3 DNA follows: TGTGCCAGTAAAGGGGAGTACTTC.

J is TRBJ1-1 and V is TRBV11-2; TRBD1 agrees at 8 bases. The germline V gene has CDR1 SGHAT and CDR2 FQNNGV. The CDR3 loop spans 14 amino acids. With V trimmed by 4 bases and J by 7 bases, 8 bases remained unmatched. The CDR3 here is CASSSPRTGFEAFF. The CDR3 nucleotides read TGTGCCAGCAGCTCCCCACGGACAGGGTTTGAAGCTTTCTTT. Using reference TRBV11-2 and TRBJ1-1 for the parts outside the CDR3, the full variable domain is EAGVAQSPRYKIIEKRQSVAFWCNPISGHATLYWYQQILGQGPKLLIQFQNNGVVDDSQLPKDRFSAERLKGVDSTLKIQPAKLEDSAVYLCASSSPRTGFEAFFGQGTRLTVV.

The chain has TRBV6-1 and TRBJ1-1, with a possible D match to TRBD1 (6 bases). The germline V gene has CDR1 MNHNS and CDR2 SASEGT. The V and J ends lost 7 bases and 11 bases respectively, with 23 bases between them. The CDR3 consists of 14 residues. CDR3 region: CASNLSGGGVEAFF. CDR3 nucleotide sequence: TGTGCCAGCAACTTATCTGGAGGGGGGGTCGAGGCTTTCTTT.

This clone was picked up one time. The chain uses TRBV6-5 and TRBJ1-2; TRBD1 matches 7 bases. The trim removed 2 bases at V and 7 bases at J, leaving 10 bases unmatched. The CDR3 sequence is 15 residues long. From germline, CDR1 is MNHEY and CDR2 SVGAGI. In nucleotides, the CDR3 is TGTGCCAGCAGTTACACCTCGACAGGGTTTGGTGGCTACACCTTC. Protein product: CASSYTSTGFGGYTF.

The chain links TRBV30 to TRBJ2-7; 8 nucleotides line up with TRBD1. The CDR3 length is 13 residues. Trimming took 3 bases from V and 5 from J; bases not matched to a gene: 6. The V gene's germline CDR1 is GTSNPN and CDR2 SVGIG (reference sequence). Written as DNA, the CDR3 is TGTGCCTGGAGCAACCACAGGGGGGACGAGCAGTACGTC. Its protein is CAWSNHRGDEQYV.

The chain employs TRBV29-1 and TRBJ2-3, with 9 bases fitting TRBD2. V shed 4 bases and J 3 bases; nucleotides not matched to a gene: 5. Germline values: CDR1 SQVTM, CDR2 ANQGSEA. This CDR3 is built from 14 residues. DNA for the CDR3: TGCAGCGTTGGGATTAGCGGGGGAACAGATACGCAGTATTTT. Amino acid sequence: CSVGISGGTDTQYF.

The chain couples TRBV5-5 to TRBJ1-1; a possible D gene is TRBD1 (6 bases). The CDR3 is made up of 15 amino acids. Germline-derived CDR1 and CDR2 are SGHKS and YYEKEE (reference sequence). V lost 4 bases to trimming and J lost 0 bases, with 13 bases between them. The CDR3 nucleotides are TGTGCCAGCAGCCCGAAACAGGGTTTGAACACTGAAGCTTTCTTT. It yields the protein CASSPKQGLNTEAFF. Together with reference TRBV5-5 and TRBJ1-1, the CDR3 gives the full variable domain: DAGVTQSPTHLIKTRGQQVTLRCSPISGHKSVSWYQQVLGQGPQFIFQYYEKEERGRGNFPDRFSARQFPNYSSELNVNALLLGDSALYLCASSPKQGLNTEAFFGQGTRLTVV.

The rearrangement joins TRBV13 to TRBJ2-5, with D hard to call. The CDR3 runs to 14 residues. The germline V gene has CDR1 PRHDT and CDR2 FYEKMQ (reference sequence). V lost 1 base and J 1 base, leaving 7 bases between the germline ends. The CDR3 region has the DNA TGTGCCAGCAGCTTAGAAGCATTCCAAGAGACCCAGTACTTC. Translated, it gives CASSLEAFQETQYF.

The chain links TRBV15 to TRBJ2-6; D is possibly TRBD2 (6 bases). Germline V gene lookup returns CDR1 LNHNV and CDR2 YYDKDF (reference sequence). The length of the CDR3 is 22 residues. Between the trimmed V and J ends, which lost 3 bases and 0 bases, there was a span of 27 bases. This CDR3 reads CATSRTPGREVSLVSGANVLTF. DNA for the CDR3: TGTGCCACCAGCAGGACCCCGGGCAGGGAGGTTTCCCTTGTCTCTGGGGCCAACGTCCTGACTTTC.

This clone was counted between two and nine times. The rearrangement links TRBV28 to TRBJ1-1; D not certain. CDR3 size: 11 residues. Per germline, CDR1 MDHEN and CDR2 SYDVKM. Trimming removed 1 base from V and 8 bases from J, with 5 bases in between. This chain's CDR3 is CASSLSQEAFF. The DNA of the CDR3 is TGTGCCAGCAGTTTATCACAAGAAGCTTTCTTT.